The source of this T cell receptor (beta chain) is a study of blood T cells in healthy people across ages. Germline-derived CDR1 and CDR2 are SNHLY and FYNNEI. This CDR3 comprises 13 residues. Remarks on this clonotype: Being one base from a much bigger clone, this may be a read error.

For the second PCR, which ran for about 6 to 11 cycles, a sample-barcoded 5' primer and a J-beta primer mix were used. TCRdb reanalysed the 5' RACE reads using MiXCR and keeps one entry per CDR3 protein. The data show fewer than 800,000 distinct CDR3 sequences, around 20% seen once. This chain uses TRBV2 with TRBJ2-1; 8 bases align to TRBD1. The J call may be incorrect, as the DNA end agrees better with TRBJ2-5. The sample was blood. The sequence was obtained from a man in his 70s in good health. The DNA of the CDR3 is TGTGCCAGCAATCCGACAGGGGTGGAGACCCAGTACTTC. Its protein product is CASNPTGVETQYF.